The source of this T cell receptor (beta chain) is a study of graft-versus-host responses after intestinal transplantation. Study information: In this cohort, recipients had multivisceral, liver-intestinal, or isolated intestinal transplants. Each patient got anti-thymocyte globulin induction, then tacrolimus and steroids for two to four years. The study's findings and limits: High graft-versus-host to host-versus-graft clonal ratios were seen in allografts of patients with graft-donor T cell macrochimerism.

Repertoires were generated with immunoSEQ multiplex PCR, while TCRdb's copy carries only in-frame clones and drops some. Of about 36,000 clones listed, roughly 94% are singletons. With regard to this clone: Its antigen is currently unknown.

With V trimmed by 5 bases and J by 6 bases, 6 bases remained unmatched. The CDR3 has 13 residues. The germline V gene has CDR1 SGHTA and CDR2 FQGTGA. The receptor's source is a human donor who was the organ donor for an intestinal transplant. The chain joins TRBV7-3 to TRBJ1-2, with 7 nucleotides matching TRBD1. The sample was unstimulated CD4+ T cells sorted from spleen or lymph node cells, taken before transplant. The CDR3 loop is CASSTTGQDGYTF. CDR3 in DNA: TGTGCCAGCAGCACGACAGGGCAAGATGGCTACACCTTC.